These 19 T cell receptor beta chains were all obtained from the same sample, sequenced in a study of blood T cell repertoires in COVID-19. Produced via immunoSEQ multiplex PCR; TCRdb's table is partial and in-frame only. The sample holds tens of thousands of clones; around 77% are singletons and the top ten take approximately 15%. Sample: peripheral blood. Every receptor here comes from a man in his 70s with active or convalescent COVID-19.

The chain carries TRBV28 and TRBJ1-1; tentative D call: TRBD1 (6 bases). Trimming cost V 7 bases and J 0 bases, with 12 bases left between them. The germline V gene encodes CDR1 MDHEN and CDR2 SYDVKM. The CDR3 consists of 14 residues. The CDR3 nucleotides are TGTGCCAGCACCCCGGACAGCTTGAACACTGAAGCTTTCTTT. It encodes CASTPDSLNTEAFF.

The rearrangement joins TRBV28 to TRBJ1-1; TRBD1 agrees at 7 bases. This CDR3 contains 14 residues. V gave up 5 bases and J gave up 1 base; unmatched junction bases: 4. Germline CDR1 reads MDHEN; CDR2 reads SYDVKM. DNA of the CDR3: TGTGCCAGCAGTACCGGACAGGCGAACACTGAAGCTTTCTTT. This codes for CASSTGQANTEAFF.

The chain is built from TRBV24-1 and TRBJ1-5; no firm D call. V was clipped by 0 bases and J by 7 bases, with 6 bases between them. The CDR3 sequence is 13 residues long. Germline V gene sequence: CDR1 KGHDR, CDR2 SFDVKD. The CDR3 DNA reads as TGTGCCACCAGTGATTTGGGAGGGCAGCCCCAGCATTTT. Amino acid sequence: CATSDLGGQPQHF.

The rearrangement joins TRBV21-1 to TRBJ2-7; no DNA check was done on the table's D call, TRBD1. TRBV21-1 is deemed a pseudogene. This CDR3 spans 16 amino acids. The CDR3 nucleotides read TGTGCCAGCAGCAAACTCTTTAGGGACAGCCCATACGAGCAGTACTTC. Its protein is CASSKLFRDSPYEQYF.

V is TRBV7-2 and J is TRBJ1-3, with 8 bases matching TRBD1. V shed 1 base and J 5 bases; nucleotides not matched to a gene: 1. Per the germline V gene, CDR1 is SGHTA and CDR2 is FQGNSA. This CDR3 comprises 14 residues. The DNA of the CDR3 is TGTGCCAGCAGCTTAGACAGGGGGAGAAACACCATATATTTT. It codes for CASSLDRGRNTIYF.

This clone was counted between two and nine times. The chain carries TRBV5-6 and TRBJ2-1; TRBD2 matches 8 bases. The CDR3 covers 15 residues. The trim removed 4 bases at V and 6 bases at J, leaving 9 bases unmatched. In germline, CDR1 is SGHDT, CDR2 YYEEEE. This CDR3 reads CASSPLGGGSNEQFF. The DNA for the CDR3 is TGTGCCAGCAGCCCCCTAGGCGGGGGGTCCAATGAGCAGTTCTTC. Variable domain in full (rest from reference TRBV5-6 and TRBJ2-1): DAGVTQSPTHLIKTRGQQVTLRCSPKSGHDTVSWYQQALGQGPQFIFQYYEEEERQRGNFPDRFSGHQFPNYSSELNVNALLLGDSALYLCASSPLGGGSNEQFFGPGTRLTVL.

The genes are TRBV5-1 and TRBJ1-2; tentatively, D is TRBD1 (5 bases). This CDR3 region has 15 residues. With 4 bases removed from V and 4 bases from J, the gap between germline ends came to 17 bases. Germline CDR1 is SGHRS and CDR2 is YFSETQ. CDR3 sequence: CASSLQQDGGYGYTF. As DNA, the CDR3 is TGCGCCAGCAGCCTGCAACAGGACGGGGGCTATGGCTACACCTTC.

The chain employs TRBV19 and TRBJ2-7; TRBD2 agrees at 7 bases. Germline lookup yields CDR1 LNHDA and CDR2 SQIVND (reference sequence). The CDR3 has 12 amino acids. The trim removed 4 bases at V and 7 bases at J, leaving 4 bases unmatched. CDR3 protein: CASSRGLGEQYF. CDR3 nucleotide sequence: TGTGCCAGTAGTAGAGGACTAGGGGAGCAGTACTTC.

This rearrangement joins TRBV2 to TRBJ2-1; D is unclear. The germline gives CDR1 SNHLY, CDR2 FYNNEI. The CDR3 is 13 amino acids. Trimming removed 3 bases at V and 4 bases at J, with 7 bases between. The CDR3 spells CASSDSRYNEQFF. The CDR3 DNA sequence: TGTGCCAGCAGTGATTCACGGTACAATGAGCAGTTCTTC.

V usage is TRBV6-2 or TRBV6-3 and J usage is TRBJ2-6, with a tentative D call TRBD1 (6 bases). V gave up 2 bases and J gave up 1 base, with 12 bases separating them. The CDR3 contains 17 residues. Germline lookup yields CDR1 MNHEY and CDR2 SVGEGT. In nucleotides, the CDR3 is TGTGCCAGCAGTTACGGGGGCCTTCAGTCTGGGGCCAACGTCCTGACTTTC. Protein sequence: CASSYGGLQSGANVLTF.

The chain uses TRBV5-4 and TRBJ2-5; D is perhaps TRBD2 (6 bases). With 0 bases removed from V and 4 bases from J, the gap between germline ends came to 7 bases. CDR1 SGHNT and CDR2 YYREEE come from the germline V gene (reference sequence). There are 13 residues in the CDR3. The CDR3 loop reads CASSLASAETQYF. For the CDR3, the DNA is TGTGCCAGCAGCTTGGCTAGCGCAGAGACCCAGTACTTC. The full variable domain, with the rest looked up from reference TRBV5-4 and TRBJ2-5, is ETGVTQSPTHLIKTRGQQVTLRCSSQSGHNTVSWYQQALGQGPQFIFQYYREEENGRGNFPPRFSGLQFPNYSSELNVNALELDDSALYLCASSLASAETQYFGPGTRLLVL.

The chain uses TRBV2 and TRBJ2-2, with 7 bases fitting TRBD2. Germline-derived CDR1 and CDR2 are SNHLY and FYNNEI. The CDR3 covers 16 residues. J gave up 6 bases and V 7 bases, and 14 bases lay outside the gene matches. This chain's CDR3 is CASTLPRAGRAGELFF. CDR3 nucleotides: TGTGCCAGCACTCTCCCTCGTGCAGGGAGGGCCGGGGAGCTGTTTTTT.

V is TRBV4-1 and J is TRBJ1-6; D remains unclear. The germline V gene encodes CDR1 MGHRA and CDR2 YSYEKL. V was cut by 1 base and J by 7 bases, with 17 bases left in between. The CDR3 spans 17 residues. The CDR3 reads CASSQGWQVMVNSPLHF. CDR3 nucleotides: TGCGCCAGCAGCCAAGGTTGGCAGGTTATGGTCAATTCACCCCTCCACTTT.

The chain employs TRBV3-1 (or the pseudogene TRBV3-2) and TRBJ2-3, with D perhaps matching TRBD2 (6 bases). The CDR3 consists of 15 residues. V lost 4 bases and J 4 bases, leaving 15 bases between the germline ends. Germline-derived CDR1 and CDR2 are LGHDT and YNNKEL (reference sequence). CDR3 nucleotides: TGTGCCAGCAGCCTCGGGCCCGGGGGAGCAGATACGCAGTATTTT. As protein: CASSLGPGGADTQYF.

Only a few counts were recorded for this clone. The chain uses TRBV7-3 and TRBJ2-2, with D possibly matching TRBD1 (6 bases). The germline V gene encodes CDR1 SGHTA and CDR2 FQGTGA. V was trimmed by 4 bases and J by 6 bases, leaving 12 bases between them. This CDR3 has 14 amino acids. DNA for the CDR3: TGTGCCAGCAGCTCAGGGGTGATCCCCGGGGAGCTGTTTTTT. Its translation: CASSSGVIPGELFF. The full variable domain, with the rest looked up from reference TRBV7-3 and TRBJ2-2, is GAGVSQTPSNKVTEKGKYVELRCDPISGHTALYWYRQSLGQGPEFLIYFQGTGAADDSGLPNDRFFAVRPEGSVSTLKIQRTERGDSAVYLCASSSGVIPGELFFGEGSRLTVL.

The J gene is TRBJ2-3, the V gene TRBV4-2, with 8 positions matching TRBD2. Germline V gives CDR1 LGHNA, CDR2 YNFKEQ. The ends lost 1 base at V and 1 base at J; junction bases unmatched: 7. This CDR3 region has 17 residues. CDR3 DNA: TGTGCCAGCAGCCAAGCCCCCTATAGCGGGGGCACAGATACGCAGTATTTT. Translated: CASSQAPYSGGTDTQYF.

The gene calls are TRBV24-1 and TRBJ2-3, with D possibly being TRBD2 (5 bases). The length of the CDR3 is 16 residues. Germline lookup yields CDR1 KGHDR and CDR2 SFDVKD. V gave up 3 bases and J gave up 0 bases, with 12 bases separating them. The CDR3 region has the DNA TGTGCCACCAGTGATACGGGAACTTCTAGCACAGATACGCAGTATTTT. Translation gives CATSDTGTSSTDTQYF.

Written as DNA, the CDR3 is TGTGCCAGCAGCAGCTCCCCGGGACAGAATGGCTACACCTTC. It yields the protein CASSSSPGQNGYTF. This sequence joins TRBV27 and TRBJ1-2; TRBD1 matches at 7 bases. There are 14 residues in the CDR3. With 6 bases clipped from V and 6 bases from J, the junction kept 10 bases outside the gene matches. CDR1 and CDR2 from the germline V gene are MNHEY and SMNVEV (reference sequence).

V and J are TRBV28 and TRBJ1-3; D gene ambiguous. CDR1 and CDR2 (germline): MDHEN, SYDVKM. The CDR3 is 14 amino acids. Trimming stripped 3 bases from V and 9 bases from J, with 15 bases between. The CDR3 here is CASSFFRSGSTIYF. The CDR3 coding sequence is TGTGCCAGCAGTTTTTTTCGGAGTGGCAGCACCATATATTTT.